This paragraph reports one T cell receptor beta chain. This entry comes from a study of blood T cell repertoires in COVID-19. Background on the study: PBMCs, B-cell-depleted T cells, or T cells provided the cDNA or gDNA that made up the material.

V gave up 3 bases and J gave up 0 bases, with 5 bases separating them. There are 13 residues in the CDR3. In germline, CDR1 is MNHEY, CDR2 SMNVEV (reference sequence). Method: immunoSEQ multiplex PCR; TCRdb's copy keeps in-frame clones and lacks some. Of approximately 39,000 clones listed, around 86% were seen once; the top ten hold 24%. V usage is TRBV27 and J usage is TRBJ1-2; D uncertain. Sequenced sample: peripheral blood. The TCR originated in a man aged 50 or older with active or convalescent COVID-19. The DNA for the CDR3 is TGTGCCAGCAGTTTCGGGGCTAACTATGGCTACACCTTC. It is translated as CASSFGANYGYTF.